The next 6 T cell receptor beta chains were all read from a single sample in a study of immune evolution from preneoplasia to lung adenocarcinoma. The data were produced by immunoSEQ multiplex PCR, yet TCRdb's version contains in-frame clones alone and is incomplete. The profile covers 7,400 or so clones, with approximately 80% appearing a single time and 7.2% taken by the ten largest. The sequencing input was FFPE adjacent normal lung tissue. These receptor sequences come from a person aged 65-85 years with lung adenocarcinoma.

Written as DNA, the CDR3 is TGTGCCAGCAGCGCAACCGGGACAGGGAAGAGACCTGGGGCCAACGTCCTGACTTTC. This gives the protein CASSATGTGKRPGANVLTF. The chain recombines TRBV9 with TRBJ2-6; 9 nucleotides match TRBD1. J was trimmed by 2 bases and V by 3 bases; bases with no gene match: 12. The CDR3 is 19 residues long. CDR1 is SGDLS, CDR2 YYNGEE, per germline.

In nucleotides, the CDR3 is TGTGCCAGCAGCCAAGACGGAATCTATGGCTACACCTTC. Protein sequence: CASSQDGIYGYTF. The chain has TRBV6-6 and TRBJ1-2; no clear D gene. CDR3 length: 13 residues. Trimming stripped 6 bases from V and 4 bases from J, with 12 bases between. The V gene's germline CDR1 is MNHNY and CDR2 SVGAGI (reference sequence).

The CDR3 DNA reads as TGTGCCAGCAGTGAAGGATCCCAGAACACCGGGGAGCTGTTTTTT. Amino acid sequence: CASSEGSQNTGELFF. The rearrangement links TRBV6-1 to TRBJ2-2; no reliable D call. V lost 1 base to trimming and J lost 1 base, with 7 bases between them. The CDR3 sequence is 15 residues long. From germline, CDR1 is MNHNS and CDR2 SASEGT.

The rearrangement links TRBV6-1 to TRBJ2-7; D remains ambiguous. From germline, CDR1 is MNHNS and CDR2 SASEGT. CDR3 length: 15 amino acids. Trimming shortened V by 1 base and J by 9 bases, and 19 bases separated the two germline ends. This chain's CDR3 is CASSEVPDQPYGQYF. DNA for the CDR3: TGTGCCAGCAGTGAAGTCCCAGACCAACCTTATGGGCAGTACTTC.

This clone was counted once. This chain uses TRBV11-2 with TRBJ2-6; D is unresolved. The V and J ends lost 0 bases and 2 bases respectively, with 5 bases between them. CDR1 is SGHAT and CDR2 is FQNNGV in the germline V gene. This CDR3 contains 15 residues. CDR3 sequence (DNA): TGTGCCAGCAGCTTAGAAACAACTGGGGCCAACGTCCTGACTTTC. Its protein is CASSLETTGANVLTF.

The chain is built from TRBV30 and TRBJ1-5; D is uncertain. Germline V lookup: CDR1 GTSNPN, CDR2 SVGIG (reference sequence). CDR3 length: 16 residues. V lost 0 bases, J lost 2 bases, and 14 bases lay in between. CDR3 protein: CAWSVPGSEGNQPQHF. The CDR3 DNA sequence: TGTGCCTGGAGTGTACCCGGCTCCGAGGGCAATCAGCCCCAGCATTTT.